This T cell receptor (beta chain) stems from a study of siplizumab effects on memory and regulatory T cells. The length of the CDR3 is 16 residues. V lost 1 base, J lost 5 bases, and 7 bases stayed unmatched. Germline V gene lookup returns CDR1 LNHDA and CDR2 SQIVND (reference sequence). Assays were performed on 9.7 x 10^4 or so TCR templates per sample. Assay: immunoSEQ multiplex PCR; the TCRdb copy retains only in-frame clones and omits some. Among approximately 100,000 clones listed, roughly nine tenths were seen once. The genes are TRBV19 and TRBJ2-1; TRBD2 aligns across 8 bases. Material for sequencing was Tregs sorted from blood. This TCR came from a human donor in good health. CDR3 protein: CASSIAGTRSNNEQFF. The CDR3 DNA reads as TGTGCCAGTAGTATAGCCGGGACTAGGAGCAACAATGAGCAGTTCTTC.